This passage covers 27 T cell receptor beta chains from one sample sequenced in a study of blood T cell repertoires in COVID-19. Here immunoSEQ multiplex PCR was the method, and the copy in TCRdb shows in-frame clones only, minus some. The profile shows approximately 210,000 clones, 70% to 85% of them singletons. Input material: PBMCs or T cells enriched from blood (not recorded which). The receptors stem from a middle-aged man who had recovered from COVID-19.

This sequence joins TRBV2 and TRBJ1-4; 7 bases fit TRBD1. This CDR3 comprises 14 residues. J gave up 3 bases and V 4 bases, and 2 bases lay outside the gene matches. Per the germline V gene, CDR1 is SNHLY and CDR2 is FYNNEI. Here the CDR3 reads CASSAGQANEKLFF. The CDR3 nucleotides are TGTGCCAGCAGTGCAGGACAGGCTAATGAAAAACTGTTTTTT.

The rearrangement joins TRBV19 to TRBJ1-2; perhaps TRBD1 as D (6 bases). Germline lookup yields CDR1 LNHDA and CDR2 SQIVND (reference sequence). Trimming shortened V by 5 bases and J by 5 bases, and 12 bases separated the two germline ends. This CDR3 has 13 amino acids. For the CDR3, the DNA is TGTGCCAGTAGTTACAGGGTCGGATATGGCTACACCTTC. As protein: CASSYRVGYGYTF. Using reference TRBV19 and TRBJ1-2 for the parts outside the CDR3, the full variable domain is DGGITQSPKYLFRKEGQNVTLSCEQNLNHDAMYWYRQDPGQGLRLIYYSQIVNDFQKGDIAEGYSVSREKKESFPLTVTSAQKNPTAFYLCASSYRVGYGYTFGSGTRLTVV.

The chain couples TRBV9 to TRBJ2-1; 10 positions agree with TRBD2. CDR3 length: 17 residues. CDR1 and CDR2 (germline): SGDLS, YYNGEE. V lost 3 bases and J lost 0; bases outside the gene matches: 6. CDR3 in DNA: TGTGCCAGCAGCGCGGGTAGCGGGGGGAGCTCCTACAATGAGCAGTTCTTC. Its translation: CASSAGSGGSSYNEQFF.

J is TRBJ1-1 and V is TRBV27; D gene unclear. The V gene lost 7 bases and the J gene lost 1 base, with 13 bases spanning the gap. Germline V gene lookup returns CDR1 MNHEY and CDR2 SMNVEV (reference sequence). The CDR3 spans 14 residues. The CDR3: CASNLGLTNTEAFF. In DNA, the CDR3 is TGTGCCAGCAATCTAGGACTGACGAACACTGAAGCTTTCTTT.

The chain combines TRBV12-5 with TRBJ1-5; D may be TRBD1 (6 bases). V lost 1 base and J 7 bases, leaving 11 bases between the germline ends. CDR3 length equals 14 residues. Germline assignment: CDR1 LGHNT and CDR2 FRNRAP. The CDR3 is CASGLDGTRQPQHF. The CDR3 DNA reads TGTGCTAGTGGTTTGGACGGGACACGGCAGCCCCAGCATTTT.

For this clone: The same CDR3 arises from other DNA sequences in this sample as well. The chain combines TRBV30 with TRBJ1-2; D is possibly TRBD1 (6 bases). V lost 5 bases and J lost 2, with 6 bases in between. The CDR3 covers 11 residues. Germline values: CDR1 GTSNPN, CDR2 SVGIG (reference sequence). CDR3 region: CAWDRNYGYTF. CDR3 in DNA: TGTGCCTGGGACAGGAACTATGGCTACACCTTC.

The chain uses TRBV3-1 (or the pseudogene TRBV3-2) and TRBJ2-1, with a weak D call TRBD2 (5 bases). Per germline, CDR1 LGHDT and CDR2 YNNKEL (reference sequence). V lost 6 bases and J 9 bases, leaving 9 bases between the germline ends. The CDR3 sequence is 11 residues long. In nucleotides, the CDR3 is TGTGCCAGCAGACTAGAGGGTGAGCAGTTCTTC. It is translated as CASRLEGEQFF.

With respect to this clone: Its ends do not fully match the called genes, so a read error is possible. This rearrangement joins TRBV7-3 to TRBJ1-1; TRBD1 matches 7 bases. This CDR3 region has 13 residues. CDR1 SGHTA and CDR2 FQGTGA come from the germline V gene. The CDR3 loop is CASRLTGAPGAFF. The DNA of the CDR3 is TGTGCCAGCAGATTAACAGGGGCTCCTGGAGCTTTCTTT.

This sequence joins TRBV7-9 and TRBJ1-6; unclear D gene. Germline CDR1 SEHNR, CDR2 FQNEAQ (reference sequence). This CDR3 spans 14 amino acids. Trimming pared 0 bases from V and 14 bases from J, leaving 14 bases between. The CDR3, as DNA: TGTGCCAGCAGCTTAGCGCCTGGGCATGGCACCCTCCACTTT. As protein: CASSLAPGHGTLHF.

V gene TRBV5-1 combines with J gene TRBJ2-7; 8 bases agree with TRBD2. V dropped 1 base and J dropped 2; count of bases not matched to a gene: 5. This CDR3 contains 15 residues. The V gene's germline CDR1 is SGHRS and CDR2 YFSETQ. The CDR3 loop reads CASSLTGRAPYEQYF. The CDR3 DNA reads as TGCGCCAGCAGCTTGACCGGGAGGGCTCCCTACGAGCAGTACTTC.

This chain uses TRBV7-9 with TRBJ2-7, with 8 bases matching TRBD1. Germline CDR1 and CDR2: SEHNR and FQNEAQ (reference sequence). The CDR3 totals 17 residues. V lost 4 bases, J lost 6 bases, and 17 bases stayed unmatched. The CDR3 DNA sequence: TGTGCCAGCAGCTCCCTCGGAGGGGCAGGGGGCGCAGCCGAGCAGTACTTC. Translated, it gives CASSSLGGAGGAAEQYF.

This chain uses TRBV27 with TRBJ1-1, with 12 positions matching TRBD1. J was trimmed by 3 bases and V by 10 bases; bases with no gene match: 9. Germline CDR1 is MNHEY and CDR2 is SMNVEV (reference sequence). The CDR3 spans 15 residues. The CDR3 reads CATLGQGAGDTEAFF. The CDR3, as DNA: TGTGCCACCCTGGGACAGGGGGCAGGGGACACTGAAGCTTTCTTT.

This chain uses TRBV7-6 with TRBJ2-2, with 14 bases aligning to TRBD2. V gave up 5 bases and J gave up 7 bases; unmatched junction bases: 15. Germline CDR1 reads SGHVS; CDR2 reads FNYEAQ. The CDR3 covers 19 residues. The CDR3 reads CASSQGLAGASRLGGELFF. CDR3 nucleotide sequence: TGTGCCAGCAGCCAGGGACTAGCGGGGGCCTCACGGTTGGGCGGGGAGCTGTTTTTT.

The chain links TRBV28 to TRBJ1-6; 10 bases fit TRBD1. With 0 bases clipped from V and 9 bases from J, the junction kept 8 bases outside the gene matches. The CDR3 loop spans 17 amino acids. From germline, CDR1 is MDHEN and CDR2 SYDVKM. The CDR3 region has the DNA TGTGCCAGCAGTTTATGGGGGGGGACAGGGGATGGTTCACCCCTCCACTTT. Protein sequence: CASSLWGGTGDGSPLHF.

The chain couples TRBV19 to TRBJ2-4, with D maybe TRBD1 (5 bases). The V end was cut by 3 bases, the J end by 4 bases, with 7 bases between. The germline V gene has CDR1 LNHDA and CDR2 SQIVND (reference sequence). The CDR3 length is 13 residues. The CDR3 DNA reads TGTGCCAGTAGTATTAACAGGAAAAACATTCAGTACTTC. Amino acid sequence: CASSINRKNIQYF.

The J gene is TRBJ2-3, the V gene TRBV6-5; D is possibly TRBD2 (7 bases). With 5 bases removed from V and 6 bases from J, the gap between germline ends came to 15 bases. CDR1 is MNHEY and CDR2 is SVGAGI in the germline V gene. CDR3 length: 14 amino acids. This CDR3 reads CASSLRRGPDTQYF. CDR3 sequence (DNA): TGTGCCAGCAGTCTAAGGCGGGGGCCGGATACGCAGTATTTT.

The chain combines TRBV7-2 with TRBJ2-2; D is unclear. There are 14 residues in the CDR3. Germline V gene data show CDR1 as SGHTA and CDR2 as FQGNSA. V lost 1 base, J lost 4 bases, and 7 bases lay in between. DNA of the CDR3: TGTGCCAGCAGCTTAGAACTTGGCACCGGGGAGCTGTTTTTT. It yields the protein CASSLELGTGELFF.

The rearrangement links TRBV4-3 to TRBJ1-6, with 7 bases matching TRBD1. CDR1 is LGHNA, CDR2 YSLEER, per germline. The CDR3 loop spans 14 amino acids. The J segment lost 11 bases and the V segment lost 2 bases, leaving 6 bases of the junction unmatched. DNA for the CDR3: TGCGCCAGCAGCCAAAACAGGGGAAGGACACCCCTCCACTTT. The encoded protein is CASSQNRGRTPLHF.

The chain joins TRBV28 to TRBJ1-2; D is possibly TRBD1 (5 bases). CDR1 is MDHEN and CDR2 is SYDVKM in the germline V gene. The CDR3 is 15 residues long. V lost 5 bases and J lost 8, with 21 bases in between. The CDR3 here is CASSLDIHRLGGYTF. The CDR3 region has the DNA TGTGCCAGCAGTCTTGATATTCACAGGCTTGGGGGCTACACCTTC.

Only a few counts were recorded for this clone. The rearrangement links TRBV2 to TRBJ2-7; 9 bases agree with TRBD1. The germline CDR1 and CDR2 sequences are SNHLY and FYNNEI. There are 12 residues in the CDR3. Trimming removed 9 bases from V and 6 bases from J; junction bases left unmatched: 6. As DNA, the CDR3 is TGTGCCAGTTCGGACAGGGGCGGCGAGCAGTACTTC. The encoded protein is CASSDRGGEQYF. The entire variable domain, with the rest obtained from reference TRBV2 and TRBJ2-7, is as follows: EPEVTQTPSHQVTQMGQEVILRCVPISNHLYFYWYRQILGQKVEFLVSFYNNEISEKSEIFDDQFSVERPDGSNFTLKIRSTKLEDSAMYFCASSDRGGEQYFGPGTRLTVT.

The chain couples TRBV25-1 to TRBJ1-1, with TRBD1 matching 7 bases. There are 15 residues in the CDR3. The junction had 7 bases not matched to a gene; V was cut back by 5 bases and J by 1 base. Germline CDR1 MGHDK, CDR2 SYGVNS. The DNA for the CDR3 is TGTGCCAGCAGTTTGGTAGGGGGCGCGAACACTGAAGCTTTCTTT. Protein sequence: CASSLVGGANTEAFF.

The J gene is TRBJ2-1, the V gene TRBV19; 8 nucleotides line up with TRBD2. CDR1 is LNHDA and CDR2 is SQIVND in the germline V gene (reference sequence). This CDR3 spans 18 amino acids. V shed 6 bases and J 9 bases; nucleotides not matched to a gene: 22. CDR3 sequence (DNA): TGTGCCAGTAGGCCGCTCCCCTCTGCGGGGGGCGGGTCGATTGAGCAGTTCTTC. Protein: CASRPLPSAGGGSIEQFF. The whole variable domain, filled in from reference TRBV19 and TRBJ2-1, reads DGGITQSPKYLFRKEGQNVTLSCEQNLNHDAMYWYRQDPGQGLRLIYYSQIVNDFQKGDIAEGYSVSREKKESFPLTVTSAQKNPTAFYLCASRPLPSAGGGSIEQFFGPGTRLTVL.

This chain links TRBV11-1 with TRBJ2-7, with 9 bases matching TRBD2. Germline V lookup: CDR1 SGHAT, CDR2 FQDESV (reference sequence). V lost 5 bases, J lost 3 bases, and 8 bases stayed unmatched. There are 15 residues in the CDR3. Here the CDR3 DNA reads TGTGCCAGCAGCCAAACCGGGACTAGCTACTACGAGCAGTACTTC. Amino acid sequence: CASSQTGTSYYEQYF.

This chain joins TRBV30 and TRBJ2-7; no reliable D call. CDR1 is GTSNPN, CDR2 SVGIG, per germline (reference sequence). Trimming removed 3 bases at V and 3 bases at J, with 6 bases between. The CDR3 sequence is 11 residues long. CDR3 sequence reads: CAWSPNYEQYF. The CDR3 region has the DNA TGTGCCTGGAGCCCAAACTACGAGCAGTACTTC.

The rearrangement uses TRBV4-2 and TRBJ1-5, with 7 bases fitting TRBD1. The CDR3 runs 15 residues. Trimming took 1 base from V and 0 from J; bases not matched to a gene: 0. The germline V gene has CDR1 LGHNA and CDR2 YNFKEQ. The CDR3 DNA reads TGTGCCAGCAGCCAAGGACAGGGTAGCAATCAGCCCCAGCATTTT. Protein sequence: CASSQGQGSNQPQHF.

The rearrangement links TRBV7-8 to TRBJ1-1; D not resolved. The CDR3 contains 14 residues. The V end lost 2 bases, the J end lost 1 base, and 8 bases lay between the germline ends. Germline CDR1 and CDR2: SGHVS and FQNEAQ. Written as DNA, the CDR3 is TGTGCCAGCAGCTTAAGTCCCGGGAACACTGAAGCTTTCTTT. It translates to CASSLSPGNTEAFF. Full variable domain (rest looked up from reference TRBV7-8 and TRBJ1-1): GAGVSQSPRYKVAKRGQDVALRCDPISGHVSLFWYQQALGQGPEFLTYFQNEAQLDKSGLPSDRFFAERPEGSVSTLKIQRTQQEDSAVYLCASSLSPGNTEAFFGQGTRLTVV.

CDR3 amino acids: CASSNTGGVPGTQYF. In DNA, the CDR3 is TGTGCCAGCAGCAACACAGGGGGGGTCCCAGGGACCCAGTACTTC. The chain has TRBV7-9 and TRBJ2-5; D may be TRBD1 (8 bases). CDR3 length: 15 residues. V was shortened by 5 bases and J by 7 bases, with 20 bases between the two germline ends. CDR1 and CDR2 (germline): SEHNR, FQNEAQ (reference sequence).